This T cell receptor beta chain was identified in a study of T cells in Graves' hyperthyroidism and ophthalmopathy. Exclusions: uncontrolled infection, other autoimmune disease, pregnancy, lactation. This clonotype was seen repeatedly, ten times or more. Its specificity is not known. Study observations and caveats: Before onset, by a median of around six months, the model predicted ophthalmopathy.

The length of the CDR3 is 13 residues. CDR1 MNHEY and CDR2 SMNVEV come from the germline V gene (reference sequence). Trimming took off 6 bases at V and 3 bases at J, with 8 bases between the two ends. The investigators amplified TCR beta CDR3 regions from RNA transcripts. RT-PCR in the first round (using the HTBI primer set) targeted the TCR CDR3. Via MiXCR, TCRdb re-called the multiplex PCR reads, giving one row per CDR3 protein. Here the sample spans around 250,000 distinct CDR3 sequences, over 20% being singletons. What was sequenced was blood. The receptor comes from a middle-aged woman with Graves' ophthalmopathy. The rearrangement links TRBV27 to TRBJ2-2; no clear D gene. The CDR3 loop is CASSQPDTGELFF. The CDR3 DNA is TGTGCCAGCAGCCAACCGGACACCGGGGAGCTGTTTTTT.